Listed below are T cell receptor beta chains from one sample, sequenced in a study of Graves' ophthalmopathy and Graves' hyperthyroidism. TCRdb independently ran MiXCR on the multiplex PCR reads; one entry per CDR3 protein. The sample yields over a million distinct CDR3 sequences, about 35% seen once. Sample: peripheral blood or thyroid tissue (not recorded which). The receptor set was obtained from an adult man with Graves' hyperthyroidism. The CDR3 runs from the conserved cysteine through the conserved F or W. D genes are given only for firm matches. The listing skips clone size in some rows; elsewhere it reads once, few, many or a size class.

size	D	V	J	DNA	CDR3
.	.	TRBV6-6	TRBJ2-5	TGCGCCAGCAGTCCCCGAGAGACCCGGTACTTC	CASSPRETRYF
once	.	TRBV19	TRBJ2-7	TGTGCCAGTAGTATCGCTACAGCCTACGAGCAGTACTTC	CASSIATAYEQYF
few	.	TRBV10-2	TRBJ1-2	TGCGCCAGCAGTGAACCATGGAGGGGACAAGCTAACTATGGCTACACCTTC	CASSEPWRGQANYGYTF
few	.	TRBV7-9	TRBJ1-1	TGTGCCAGCAGCGCACCCGGCCTTTATCATGAAGCTTTCTTT	CASSAPGLYHEAFF
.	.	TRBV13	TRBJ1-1	TGTGCCAGCAGCTCGACGAGATCAGGGAACACTGAAGCTTTCTTT	CASSSTRSGNTEAFF
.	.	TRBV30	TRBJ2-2	TGTGCCTGGACCAGGGACACCGGGGAGCTGTTTTTT	CAWTRDTGELFF
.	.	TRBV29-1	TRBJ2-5	TGCAGCGTTGAATCGAGGGGGGCCTTC	CSVESRGAF
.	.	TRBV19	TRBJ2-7	TGTGCCAGTAGTCCGGGAACAGGGATGGGGGAGCAGTACTTC	CASSPGTGMGEQYF
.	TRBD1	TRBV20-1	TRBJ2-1	TGCAGTGCCCCCGGGACAGGATTCGATGAGCAGTTCTTC	CSAPGTGFDEQFF
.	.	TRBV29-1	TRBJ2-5	TGCAGCGTTCCAGGGTCAGGTTCCCAGTACTTC	CSVPGSGSQYF
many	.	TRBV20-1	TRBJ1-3	TGCAGTGCTAGAGGAAACGAGGGGTTAGGAAACACCATATATTTT	CSARGNEGLGNTIYF
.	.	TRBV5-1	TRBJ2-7	TGCGCCAGCAGCCTGAACGGAGGGGTCTCCTACGAGCAGTACTTC	CASSLNGGVSYEQYF
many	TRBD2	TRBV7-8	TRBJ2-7	TGTGCCAGCAGCTTAGTGGGACTAGGGTACGAGCAGTACTTC	CASSLVGLGYEQYF
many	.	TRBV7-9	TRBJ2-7	TGTGCCAGCAGCTCTCACAGGGATTACGAGCAGTACTTC	CASSSHRDYEQYF
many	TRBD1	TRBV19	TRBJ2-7	TGTGCCAGTAGTGCCGGGACAGGCGGTAACCGAGCCTACGAGCAGTACTTC	CASSAGTGGNRAYEQYF
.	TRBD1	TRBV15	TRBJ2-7	TGTGCCACCAGCAGAGTGGCAGGGGGTTACGAGCAGTACTTC	CATSRVAGGYEQYF
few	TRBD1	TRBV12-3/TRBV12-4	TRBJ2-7	TGTGCCAGCAGTTCCGGGACAGGGGGTTACTACGAGCAGTACTTC	CASSSGTGGYYEQYF
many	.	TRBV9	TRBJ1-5	TGTGCCAGCAGCGCGGGGACTTTGAATCAGCCCCAGCATTTT	CASSAGTLNQPQHF
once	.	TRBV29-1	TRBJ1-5	TGTTACTCGGGTAGCAATCAGCCCCAGCATTTT	CYSGSNQPQHF
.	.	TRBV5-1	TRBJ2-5	TGCGCCAGCAGCTTTCGTTCTGGGAAGGGATACTTACAGACCCAGTACTTC	CASSFRSGKGYLQTQYF
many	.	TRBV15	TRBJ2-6	TGTGCCACCAGCAGAGATCATCAATTGGGACGGAGCTCTGGGGCCAACGTCCTGACTTTC	CATSRDHQLGRSSGANVLTF
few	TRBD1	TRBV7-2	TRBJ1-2	TGTGCCAGCAGAAGACAGGGAGCTTCTAACTATGGCTACACCTTC	CASRRQGASNYGYTF
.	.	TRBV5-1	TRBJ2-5	TGCGCCAGCAGCTCGCAGGCCATGTTTGAGACCCAGTACTTC	CASSSQAMFETQYF
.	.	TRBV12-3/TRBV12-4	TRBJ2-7	TGTGCCAGCAGAGGGGGGACCGCTAGCGGAGCCTACGAGCAGTACTTC	CASRGGTASGAYEQYF
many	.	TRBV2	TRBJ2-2	TGTGCCAGCAGGCAAGACACCGCGAACACCGGGGAGCTGTTTTTT	CASRQDTANTGELFF
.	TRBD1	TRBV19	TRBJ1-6	TGTGCCAGTGGGGACAGGGTTGATTCACCCCTCCACTTT	CASGDRVDSPLHF
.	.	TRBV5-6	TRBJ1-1	TGTGCCAGCAGCCAGCAGGGGAAGAAAGGTGAAGCTTTCTTT	CASSQQGKKGEAFF
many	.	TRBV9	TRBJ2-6	TGTGCCAGCAGCGTAGCTCCCCAGGGCCGCGGGGCCAACGTCCTGACTTTC	CASSVAPQGRGANVLTF
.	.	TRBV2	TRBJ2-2	TGTGCCGGACGGGGGCCAGGGGGAGTCACCGGGGAGCTGTTTTTT	CAGRGPGGVTGELFF
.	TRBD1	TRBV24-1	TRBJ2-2	TGTGCCACCAGTGATTTCACTGACAGGGCAGGGGAGCTGTTTTTT	CATSDFTDRAGELFF
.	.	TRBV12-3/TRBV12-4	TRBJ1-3	TGTGCCAGCAGAAAGGGGAAGGGACTTAACTCTGGAAACACCATATATTTT	CASRKGKGLNSGNTIYF
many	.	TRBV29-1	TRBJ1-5	TGCAGCGTTGCTGGGGGGTTTAATCAGCCCCAGCATTTT	CSVAGGFNQPQHF
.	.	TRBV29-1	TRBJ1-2	TGCAGCGTCGCAGGGGCCGCTAACTATGGCTACACCTTC	CSVAGAANYGYTF
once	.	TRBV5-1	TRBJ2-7	TGCGCCAGCAGCTTGATACAGGTAAGCTACGAGCAGTACTTC	CASSLIQVSYEQYF
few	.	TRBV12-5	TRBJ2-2	TGTGCTAGTGGTTTGGATCGGGGCACCGGGGAGCTGTTTTTT	CASGLDRGTGELFF
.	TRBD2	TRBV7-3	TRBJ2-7	TGTGCCAGCAGCCAAGGGACTAGCGGCGAGCAGTACTTC	CASSQGTSGEQYF
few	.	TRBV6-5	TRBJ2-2	TGTGCCGGGGCCCTGAACACCGGGGAGCTGTTTTTT	CAGALNTGELFF
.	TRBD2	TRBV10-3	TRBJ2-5	TGTGCCATCAGTGACGCTAGCGGGGGTTGGGAGACCCAGTACTTC	CAISDASGGWETQYF
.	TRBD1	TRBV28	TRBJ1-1	TGTGCCAGCAGCCTCTGGACAGGTGCAAAAGCTTTCTTT	CASSLWTGAKAFF
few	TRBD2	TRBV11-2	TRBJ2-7	TGTGCCAGCAGCTTAGGCGGGGGGCCTGCCTACGAGCAGTACTTC	CASSLGGGPAYEQYF
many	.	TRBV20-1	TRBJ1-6	TGCAGTGCTAGAAAGACCATTTCACCCCTCCACTTT	CSARKTISPLHF
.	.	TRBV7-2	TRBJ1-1	TGTGCCAGCAGCCCCCATGGGGGAGGGAACACTGAAGCTTTCTTT	CASSPHGGGNTEAFF
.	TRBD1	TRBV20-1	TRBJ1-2	TGCAGTGCTAGAGATCCGCCGGACAGGTGGGTCTACACCTTC	CSARDPPDRWVYTF
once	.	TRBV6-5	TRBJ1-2	TGTGCCAGCAGTTACGGCGCCCCGGGGGGCGCGGGAGGCTACACCTTC	CASSYGAPGGAGGYTF
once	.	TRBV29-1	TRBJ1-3	TGCAGCGTCGGCAGGATCTCTGGAAACACCATATATTTT	CSVGRISGNTIYF
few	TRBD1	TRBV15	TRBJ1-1	TGTGCCACCAGCAGAGATCCGGACAGGGGGCGGGGGACTGAAGCTTTCTTT	CATSRDPDRGRGTEAFF
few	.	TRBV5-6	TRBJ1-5	TGTGCCAGCTCTGCGCAGCGAGATTATAGCAATCAGCCCCAGCATTTT	CASSAQRDYSNQPQHF
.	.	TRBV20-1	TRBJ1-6	TGCAGTTTACGGTGGGCAAGTTCACCCCTCCACTTT	CSLRWASSPLHF
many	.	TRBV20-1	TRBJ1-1	TGCAGTGCTAGAGATAGGGGACATGAAGCTTTCTTT	CSARDRGHEAFF
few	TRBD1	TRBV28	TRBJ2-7	TGTGCCAGCACGGGGACAGGGGGCTCTTACGAGCAGTACTTC	CASTGTGGSYEQYF
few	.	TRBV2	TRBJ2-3	TGTGCCAGCAGTGACGTACTGACTAGCACAGATACGCAGTATTTT	CASSDVLTSTDTQYF
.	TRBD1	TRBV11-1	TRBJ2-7	TGTGCCAGCAGCTCGAGCTCCGACAGGGTCAATGGCGAGCAGTACTTC	CASSSSSDRVNGEQYF
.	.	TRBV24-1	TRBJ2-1	TGTGCCACCAGTGACATAACGGGACGTCCCTTTGATGAGCAGTTCTTC	CATSDITGRPFDEQFF
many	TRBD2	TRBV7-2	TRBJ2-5	TGTGCCAGCAGCTTATTTGAGGCGGGGGTCCAAGAGACCCAGTACTTC	CASSLFEAGVQETQYF
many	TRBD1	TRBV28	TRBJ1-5	TGTGCCAGCAGTCCGGGACAGCCCTTCAATCAGCCCCAGCATTTT	CASSPGQPFNQPQHF
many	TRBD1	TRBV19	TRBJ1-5	TGTGCCAGTAGTCTCCGCGCTGGACAGGGGGCCGTTTTTCAGCCCCAGCATTTT	CASSLRAGQGAVFQPQHF